This TCR beta chain derives from a study of low-dose radiotherapy and immunotherapy resistance in tumors. Study details: Cohort 1 got 0.5 Gy per fraction every 2 weeks, 6.5 Gy in total. Intravenous cyclophosphamide 200 mg/m2 was given every two weeks, one day before radiation and immunotherapy.

With a V-primer adapter and a constant-region primer, TCRs were amplified for 20 PCR cycles. mRNA, once isolated, was amplified by in vitro transcription. TCRdb passed the reads through MiXCR, listing each CDR3 protein once. There are tens of thousands of distinct CDR3 sequences in the sample; roughly 12% occur only once, and roughly 6.2% lies in the top ten. Noted time point: before trial treatment. V lost 2 bases, J lost 4 bases, and 6 bases lay in between. The CDR3 has 13 amino acids. Germline-derived CDR1 and CDR2 are LNHDA and SQIVND (reference sequence). Many counts were recorded for this clonotype.

The sequencing used PBMCs, collected before treatment. This receptor was identified in a female donor with ovarian cancer. The rearrangement uses TRBV19 and TRBJ1-5; the D is unclear. CDR3 in amino acids: CASSIQANQPQHF. In DNA form, the CDR3 reads TGTGCCAGTAGTATACAGGCGAATCAGCCCCAGCATTTT.